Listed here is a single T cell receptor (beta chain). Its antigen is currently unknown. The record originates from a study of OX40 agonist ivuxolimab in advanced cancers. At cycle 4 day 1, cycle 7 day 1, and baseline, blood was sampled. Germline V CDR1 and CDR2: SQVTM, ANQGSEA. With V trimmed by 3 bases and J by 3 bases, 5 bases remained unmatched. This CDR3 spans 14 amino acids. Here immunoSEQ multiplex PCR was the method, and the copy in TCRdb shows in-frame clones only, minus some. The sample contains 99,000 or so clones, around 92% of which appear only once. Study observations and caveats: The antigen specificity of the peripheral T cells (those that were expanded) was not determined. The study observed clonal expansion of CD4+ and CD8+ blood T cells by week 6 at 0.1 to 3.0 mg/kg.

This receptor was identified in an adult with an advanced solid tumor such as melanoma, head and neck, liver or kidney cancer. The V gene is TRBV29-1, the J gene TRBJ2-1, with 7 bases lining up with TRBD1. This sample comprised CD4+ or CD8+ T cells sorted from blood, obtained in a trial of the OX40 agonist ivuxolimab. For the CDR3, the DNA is TGCAGCGTTGATCGACAGGGAATCTACAATGAGCAGTTCTTC. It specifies CSVDRQGIYNEQFF.